This T cell receptor beta chain was recovered during a study of regulatory T cells in long-lasting Graves disease. Across the whole study: Prior antithyroid drug treatment in newly diagnosed Graves' patients lasted under 3 months. General study findings and limits: Accuracy could have been hurt by small sample size. Persistent Graves' patients showed less TCR diversity than newly diagnosed patients showed.

This clonotype was picked up many times. The antigen is undetermined. Germline assignment: CDR1 SGHAT and CDR2 FQDESV (reference sequence). V lost 5 bases to trimming and J lost 5 bases; unmatched junction nucleotides: 12. The CDR3 totals 17 residues. The time point here: newly diagnosed GD, antithyroid drugs for less than 3 months. TCR sequences were obtained from RNA taken from PBMCs. Both iRepertoire HTBI primers and Arm-PCR of CDR3 regions were used to build the TCR beta libraries. MiXCR was run by TCRdb on the multiplex PCR reads, yielding one entry per CDR3 protein. This sample has under 500,000 distinct CDR3 sequences, with over 15% found just once. The same data also went into a second study, on T cells in Graves' hyperthyroidism and ophthalmopathy.

The sequence derives from a woman under 40 with Graves disease. J is TRBJ2-5 and V is TRBV11-1; 12 nucleotides align to TRBD2. Sequenced here: peripheral blood mononuclear cells (PBMCs), sampled at new diagnosis, from a patient treated with antithyroid drugs. The CDR3 DNA is TGTGCCAGCAGCCCGTATAGGGGGACTAGCGGGCCCGAGACCCAGTACTTC. It is translated as CASSPYRGTSGPETQYF.